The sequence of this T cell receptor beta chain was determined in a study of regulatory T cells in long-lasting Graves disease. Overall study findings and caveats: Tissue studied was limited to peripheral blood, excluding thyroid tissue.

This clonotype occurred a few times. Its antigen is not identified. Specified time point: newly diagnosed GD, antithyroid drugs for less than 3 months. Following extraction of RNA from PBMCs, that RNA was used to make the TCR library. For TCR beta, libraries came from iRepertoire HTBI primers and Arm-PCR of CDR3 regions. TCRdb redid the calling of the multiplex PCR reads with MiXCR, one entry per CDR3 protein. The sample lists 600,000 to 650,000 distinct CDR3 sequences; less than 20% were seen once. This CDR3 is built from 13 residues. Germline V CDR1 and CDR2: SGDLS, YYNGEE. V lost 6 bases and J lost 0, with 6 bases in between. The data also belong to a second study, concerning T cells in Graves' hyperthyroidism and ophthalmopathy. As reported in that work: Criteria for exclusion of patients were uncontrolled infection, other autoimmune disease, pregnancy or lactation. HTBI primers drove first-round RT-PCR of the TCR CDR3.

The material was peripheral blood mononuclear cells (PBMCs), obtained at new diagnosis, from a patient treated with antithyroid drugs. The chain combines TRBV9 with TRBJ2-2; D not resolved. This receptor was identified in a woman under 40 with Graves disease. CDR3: CASTAANTGELFF. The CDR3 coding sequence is TGTGCCAGCACGGCAGCGAACACCGGGGAGCTGTTTTTT.